The rows below give T cell receptor beta chains drawn from one sample of a study of blood T cells in healthy people across ages. TCRdb re-called the 5' RACE reads through MiXCR, storing one row per CDR3 protein. The table includes roughly 500,000 distinct CDR3 sequences, 27% detected once. Sequencing was carried out using blood. These TCRs come from a woman between 70 and 85 years old in good health. The CDR3 runs from the conserved cysteine through the conserved F or W. Fields, in order: clone size, J gene, D gene, V gene, CDR3 DNA, CDR3 protein. D genes are given only for firm matches. Clone size is not always given. Where it is, it says once, few, many or a class for expanded clones.

>-|TRBJ1-2|-|TRBV20-1
TGCAGTGCTAGTCCCCGTGGGGGGCCTAATCTCTACACCTTC
CSASPRGGPNLYTF
>few|TRBJ2-1|-|TRBV20-1
TGCAGTGCTAACCTCGACAGGAGCTCCTACAATGAGCAGTTCTTC
CSANLDRSSYNEQFF
>-|TRBJ2-5|-|TRBV5-4
TGTGCCACCCAGGTTTGGGGGCTTGAAGAGACCCAGTACTTC
CATQVWGLEETQYF
>-|TRBJ2-3|-|TRBV5-6
TGTGCCAGCAGCTCCGGGACGGCTGGCTCAGATACGCAGTATTTT
CASSSGTAGSDTQYF
>-|TRBJ2-7|-|TRBV29-1
TGCAGCGTTGATAAAGGCACGTACGAGCAGTACTTC
CSVDKGTYEQYF
>-|TRBJ2-6|-|TRBV4-2
TGTGCCAGCAGCCAAGTTTCGAGCGGTGGGGCCAACGTCCTGACTTTC
CASSQVSSGGANVLTF
>-|TRBJ2-7|-|TRBV6-5
TGTGCCAGCGGTCGGGCAGGGGCTTCCTCCTACGAGCAGTACTTC
CASGRAGASSYEQYF
>-|TRBJ1-1|-|TRBV30
TGTGCCTGGAGTGGACAGCCGAACACTGAAGCTTTCTTT
CAWSGQPNTEAFF
>-|TRBJ2-5|-|TRBV19
TGTGCCAGTAGTATAGGAGTGGGTAAAGAGACCCAGTACTTC
CASSIGVGKETQYF
>-|TRBJ2-3|TRBD2|TRBV6-2/TRBV6-3
TGTGCCAGCAGCCAACCCGGGGCGGCTAGCGGTAGCACAGATACGCAGTATTTT
CASSQPGAASGSTDTQYF
>-|TRBJ2-7|-|TRBV29-1
TGCAGCTTTGGAACAGCATACGAGCAGTACTTC
CSFGTAYEQYF
>-|TRBJ2-1|TRBD2|TRBV7-9
TGTGCCAGCAAAGGTTGGTCGGGGGAGGGCCGCAATGAGCAGTTCTTC
CASKGWSGEGRNEQFF
>-|TRBJ2-3|-|TRBV29-1
TGCAGCGTTGGGCCCGTGGCCCGCACTAGCACAGATACGCAGTATTTT
CSVGPVARTSTDTQYF
>-|TRBJ1-2|TRBD1|TRBV4-3
TGCGCCAGCAGCCCAGGGGGGCATGGCTACACCTTC
CASSPGGHGYTF
>-|TRBJ2-7|-|TRBV5-1
TGCGCCAGCCCACCAGTCCCCTACGAGCAGTACTTC
CASPPVPYEQYF
>-|TRBJ1-5|-|TRBV7-9
TGTGCCAGCAGCTTAGCGGCTAGCGATCAGCCCCAGCATTTT
CASSLAASDQPQHF
>few|TRBJ2-2|-|TRBV9
TGTGCCAGCAGCCCCGGGACGGTGAACACCGGGGAGCTGTTTTTT
CASSPGTVNTGELFF
>once|TRBJ1-4|-|TRBV12-3/TRBV12-4
TGTGCCAGCAGCCACTACGGGGGTAGGGGGGAAAAACTGTTTTTT
CASSHYGGRGEKLFF
>-|TRBJ2-7|TRBD1|TRBV10-3
TGTGCCACTGCCCTGGGACAGGGGGTCGACGAGCAGTACTTC
CATALGQGVDEQYF
>-|TRBJ2-3|-|TRBV5-1
TGCGCCAGCAGCTTCGGGGCCCACACAGATACGCAGTATTTT
CASSFGAHTDTQYF
>many|TRBJ2-5|-|TRBV15
TGTGCCACCAGCAGAGATCAGCAAAGAGGTCTTGGAGAGTTGGAGACCCAGTACTTC
CATSRDQQRGLGELETQYF
>few|TRBJ1-1|-|TRBV7-2
TGTGCCAGCAGCTTCCATTCTGTGAACACTGAAGCTTTCTTT
CASSFHSVNTEAFF
>few|TRBJ2-5|-|TRBV20-1
TGCAGTGCCGGTATTAGCCAGACCCAGTACTTC
CSAGISQTQYF
>many|TRBJ1-1|-|TRBV29-1
TGCAGCGTTAGGCTTCAGGGAAACACTGAAGCTTTCTTT
CSVRLQGNTEAFF
>-|TRBJ2-7|TRBD1|TRBV11-3
TGTGCCAGCAGCAAGGGACAGGACTCCTACGAGCAGTACTTC
CASSKGQDSYEQYF
>-|TRBJ2-5|TRBD2|TRBV9
TGTGCCAGCTCTCTAACTAGCGGGGCGACCCACTACCAAGAGACCCAGTACTTC
CASSLTSGATHYQETQYF
>-|TRBJ2-1|-|TRBV29-1
TGCAGCGTTAAGCAGTATCTATTCTACAATGAGCAGTTCTTC
CSVKQYLFYNEQFF
>-|TRBJ1-2|TRBD1|TRBV24-1
TGTGCCACCAGTGATTCGACAGGGAACTATGGCTACACCTTC
CATSDSTGNYGYTF
>-|TRBJ1-1|-|TRBV7-3
TGTGCCAGCAGCCCGATCCCCTTCGCTGAAGCTTTCTTT
CASSPIPFAEAFF
>-|TRBJ1-1|-|TRBV6-1
TGTGCCAGCAGTGAACACGGGCCGAGGAACACTGAAGCTTTCTTT
CASSEHGPRNTEAFF